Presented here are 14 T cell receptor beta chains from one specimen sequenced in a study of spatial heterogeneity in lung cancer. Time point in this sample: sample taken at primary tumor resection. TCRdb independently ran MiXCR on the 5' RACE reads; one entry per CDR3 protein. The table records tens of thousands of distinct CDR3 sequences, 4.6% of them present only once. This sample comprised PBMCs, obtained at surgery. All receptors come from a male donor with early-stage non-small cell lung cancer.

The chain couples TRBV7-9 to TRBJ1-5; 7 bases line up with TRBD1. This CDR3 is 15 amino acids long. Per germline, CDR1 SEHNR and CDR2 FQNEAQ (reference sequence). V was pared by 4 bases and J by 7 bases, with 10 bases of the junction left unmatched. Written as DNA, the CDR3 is TGTGCCAGCAGCTCGTCGGACAGGCGCGGACAGCCCCAGCATTTT. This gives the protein CASSSSDRRGQPQHF.

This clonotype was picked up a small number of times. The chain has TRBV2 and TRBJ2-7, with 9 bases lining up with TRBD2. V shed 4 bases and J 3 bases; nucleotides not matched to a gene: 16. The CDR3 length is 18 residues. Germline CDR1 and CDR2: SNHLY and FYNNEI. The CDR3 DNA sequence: TGTGCCAGCAGTGTTGGGGCCCTCGCGGGGGGGGAAGTCTACGAGCAGTACTTC. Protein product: CASSVGALAGGEVYEQYF.

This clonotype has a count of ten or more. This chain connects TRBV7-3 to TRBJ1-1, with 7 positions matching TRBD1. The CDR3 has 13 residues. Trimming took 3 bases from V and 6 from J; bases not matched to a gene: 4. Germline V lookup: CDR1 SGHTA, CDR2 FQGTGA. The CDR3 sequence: CASSLTGLAEAFF. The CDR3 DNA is TGTGCCAGCAGCTTGACAGGGTTGGCTGAAGCTTTCTTT.

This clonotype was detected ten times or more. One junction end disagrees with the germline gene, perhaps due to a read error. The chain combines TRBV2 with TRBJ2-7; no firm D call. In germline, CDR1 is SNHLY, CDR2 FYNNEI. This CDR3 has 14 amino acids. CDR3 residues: CVSSEGLGSYEQYF. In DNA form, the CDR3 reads TGTGTCAGCAGTGAAGGGCTGGGATCCTACGAGCAGTACTTC. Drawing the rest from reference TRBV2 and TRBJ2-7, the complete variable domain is EPEVTQTPSHQVTQMGQEVILRCVPISNHLYFYWYRQILGQKVEFLVSFYNNEISEKSEIFDDQFSVERPDGSNFTLKIRSTKLEDSAMYFCVSSEGLGSYEQYFGPGTRLTVT.

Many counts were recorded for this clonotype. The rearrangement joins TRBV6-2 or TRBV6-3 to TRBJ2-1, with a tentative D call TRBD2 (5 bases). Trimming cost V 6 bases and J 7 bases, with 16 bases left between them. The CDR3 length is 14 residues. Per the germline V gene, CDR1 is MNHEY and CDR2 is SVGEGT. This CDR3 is CASRNWVEGNEQFF. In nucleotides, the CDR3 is TGTGCCAGCAGAAACTGGGTTGAGGGTAATGAGCAGTTCTTC.

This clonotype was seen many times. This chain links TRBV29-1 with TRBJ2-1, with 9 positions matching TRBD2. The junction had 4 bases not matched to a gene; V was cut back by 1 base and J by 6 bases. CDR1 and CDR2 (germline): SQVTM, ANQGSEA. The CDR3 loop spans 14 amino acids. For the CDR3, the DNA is TGCAGCGTTGAAGTGCGGGGGGGCATCAATGAGCAGTTCTTC. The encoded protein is CSVEVRGGINEQFF.

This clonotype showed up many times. The CDR3 here is CSVEIEYEQYF. Written as DNA, the CDR3 is TGCAGCGTTGAAATCGAATACGAGCAGTACTTC. The chain recombines TRBV29-1 with TRBJ2-7; D call uncertain. Trimming stripped 2 bases from V and 4 bases from J, with 6 bases between. Germline CDR1 is SQVTM and CDR2 is ANQGSEA. This CDR3 comprises 11 residues.

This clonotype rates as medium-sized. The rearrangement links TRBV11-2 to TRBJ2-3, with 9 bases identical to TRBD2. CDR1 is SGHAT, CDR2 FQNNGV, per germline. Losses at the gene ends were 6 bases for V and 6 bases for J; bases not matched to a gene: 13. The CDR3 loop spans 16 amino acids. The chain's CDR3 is CASRSWLAGLRDTQYF. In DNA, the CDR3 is TGTGCCAGCAGAAGTTGGCTAGCGGGATTACGCGATACGCAGTATTTT.

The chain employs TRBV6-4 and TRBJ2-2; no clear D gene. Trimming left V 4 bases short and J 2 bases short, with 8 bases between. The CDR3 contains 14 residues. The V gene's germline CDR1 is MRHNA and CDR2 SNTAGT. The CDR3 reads CASSALGNTGELFF. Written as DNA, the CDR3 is TGTGCCAGCAGTGCTCTGGGAAACACCGGGGAGCTGTTTTTT.

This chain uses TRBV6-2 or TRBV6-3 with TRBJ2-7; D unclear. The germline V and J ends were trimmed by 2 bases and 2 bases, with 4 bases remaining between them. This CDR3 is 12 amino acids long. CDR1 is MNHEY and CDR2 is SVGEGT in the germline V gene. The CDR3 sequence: CASSYDTYEQYF. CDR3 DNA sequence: TGTGCCAGCAGTTACGATACCTACGAGCAGTACTTC.

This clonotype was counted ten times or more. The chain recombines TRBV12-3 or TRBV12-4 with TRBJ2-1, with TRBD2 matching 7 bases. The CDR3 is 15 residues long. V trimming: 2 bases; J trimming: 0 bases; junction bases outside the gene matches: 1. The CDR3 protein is CASSLSGNSYNEQFF. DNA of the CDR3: TGTGCCAGCAGTTTAAGCGGGAACTCCTACAATGAGCAGTTCTTC.

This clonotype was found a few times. CDR3 nucleotides: TGTGCCAGCAGCTTAGTCACCGGCGAAAACACCATATATTTT. Protein product: CASSLVTGENTIYF. V and J are TRBV7-9 and TRBJ1-3; D call uncertain. The CDR3 runs to 14 residues. CDR1 and CDR2 from the germline V gene are SEHNR and FQNEAQ (reference sequence). Trimming pared 1 base from V and 6 bases from J, leaving 10 bases between.

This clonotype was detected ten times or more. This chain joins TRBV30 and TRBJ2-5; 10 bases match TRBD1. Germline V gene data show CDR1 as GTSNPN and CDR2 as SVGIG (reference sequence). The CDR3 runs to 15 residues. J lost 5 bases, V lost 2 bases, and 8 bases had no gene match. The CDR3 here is CAWSQPGQGSETQYF. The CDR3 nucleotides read TGTGCCTGGAGTCAACCGGGACAGGGGTCCGAGACCCAGTACTTC.

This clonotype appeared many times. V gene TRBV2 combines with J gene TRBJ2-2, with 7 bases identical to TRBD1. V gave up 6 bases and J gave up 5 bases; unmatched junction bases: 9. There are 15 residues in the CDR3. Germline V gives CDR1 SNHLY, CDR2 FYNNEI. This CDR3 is CASRAQGLVTGELFF. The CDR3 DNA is TGTGCCAGCAGGGCACAGGGGTTGGTGACCGGGGAGCTGTTTTTT. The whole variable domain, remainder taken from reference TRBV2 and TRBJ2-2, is EPEVTQTPSHQVTQMGQEVILRCVPISNHLYFYWYRQILGQKVEFLVSFYNNEISEKSEIFDDQFSVERPDGSNFTLKIRSTKLEDSAMYFCASRAQGLVTGELFFGEGSRLTVL.